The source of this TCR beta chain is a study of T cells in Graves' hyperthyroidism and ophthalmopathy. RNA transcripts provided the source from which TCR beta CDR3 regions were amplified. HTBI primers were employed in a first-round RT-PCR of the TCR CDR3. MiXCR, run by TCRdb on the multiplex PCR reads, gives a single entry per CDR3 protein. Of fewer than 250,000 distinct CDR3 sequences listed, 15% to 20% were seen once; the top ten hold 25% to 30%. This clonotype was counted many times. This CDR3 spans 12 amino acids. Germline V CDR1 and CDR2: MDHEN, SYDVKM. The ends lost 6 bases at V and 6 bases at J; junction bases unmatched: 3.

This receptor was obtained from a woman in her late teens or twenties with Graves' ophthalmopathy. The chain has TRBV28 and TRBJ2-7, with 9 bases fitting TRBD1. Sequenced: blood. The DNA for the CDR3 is TGTGCCAGCAGGAAGACAGGGGGCGAGCAGTACTTC. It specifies CASRKTGGEQYF. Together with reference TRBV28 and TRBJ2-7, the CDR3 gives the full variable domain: DVKVTQSSRYLVKRTGEKVFLECVQDMDHENMFWYRQDPGLGLRLIYFSYDVKMKEKGDIPEGYSVSREKKERFSLILESASTNQTSMYLCASRKTGGEQYFGPGTRLTVT.